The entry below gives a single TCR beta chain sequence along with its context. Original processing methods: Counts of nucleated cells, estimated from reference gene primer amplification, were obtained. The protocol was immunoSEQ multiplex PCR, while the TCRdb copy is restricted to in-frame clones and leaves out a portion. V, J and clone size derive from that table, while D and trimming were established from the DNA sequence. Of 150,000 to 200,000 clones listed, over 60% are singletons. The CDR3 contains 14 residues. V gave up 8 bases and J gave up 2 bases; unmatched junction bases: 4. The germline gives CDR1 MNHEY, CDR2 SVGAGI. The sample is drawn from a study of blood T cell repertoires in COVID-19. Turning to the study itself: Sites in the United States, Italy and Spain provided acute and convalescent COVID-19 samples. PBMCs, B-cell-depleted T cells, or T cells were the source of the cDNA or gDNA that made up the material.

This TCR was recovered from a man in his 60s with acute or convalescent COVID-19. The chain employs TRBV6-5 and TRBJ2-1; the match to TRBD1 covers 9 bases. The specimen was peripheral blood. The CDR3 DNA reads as TGTGCCAGCGCCGGGACAGGGACCTACAATGAGCAGTTCTTC. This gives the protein CASAGTGTYNEQFF.